The text below deals with one T cell receptor beta chain. This CDR3 is also generated by other DNA sequences in the sample. This record comes from a study of blood T cell repertoires in COVID-19. The overall study: Donors in the United States, Italy and Spain gave samples during acute or convalescent COVID-19.

Sequencing used immunoSEQ multiplex PCR; TCRdb keeps in-frame clones, though not all of them. The sample shows around 130,000 clones, around 88% of them seen only once. Germline CDR1 and CDR2: MRHNA and SNTAGT. Trimming took 2 bases from V and 3 from J, leaving 6 bases between them. This CDR3 has 13 residues. The TCR comes from a woman in her forties or fifties who had recovered from COVID-19. The sample comprised PBMCs or T cells enriched from blood (not recorded which). The chain uses TRBV6-4 and TRBJ2-3; D is perhaps TRBD1 (5 bases). The CDR3 bases are TGTGCCAGCAGTGACAGGGGTACAGATACGCAGTATTTT. Translated: CASSDRGTDTQYF.